This passage covers 29 T cell receptor beta chains from one sample sequenced in a study of CD4 T cells in relation to SARS-CoV-2 and coronaviruses. Assay: immunoSEQ multiplex PCR; the TCRdb copy retains only in-frame clones and omits some. The sample includes some 30,000 clones, 60% to 85% of them seen just once. Antigens for these TCRs are unknown. Unexposed donor CD4+ T cells date from about 2011-2019, before the COVID-19 pandemic. Isolation of CD4+ T cells took place after about 10 days in culture. Specimen: CD4+ T cells from PBMCs, cultured in vitro. These receptor sequences come from a human donor in good health.

The CDR3 region is CASSVGQGLGYTF. CDR3 sequence (DNA): TGTGCCAGCAGCGTGGGACAGGGCTTGGGCTACACCTTC. The chain joins TRBV2 to TRBJ1-2, with 9 bases matching TRBD1. Germline CDR1 is SNHLY and CDR2 is FYNNEI. This CDR3 spans 13 amino acids. Germline trimming cut 6 bases from V and 8 bases from J; bases unmatched to any gene: 7. The full variable domain, its missing parts supplied by reference TRBV2 and TRBJ1-2, is EPEVTQTPSHQVTQMGQEVILRCVPISNHLYFYWYRQILGQKVEFLVSFYNNEISEKSEIFDDQFSVERPDGSNFTLKIRSTKLEDSAMYFCASSVGQGLGYTFGSGTRLTVV.

The V and J genes are TRBV21-1 and TRBJ1-3. TRBV21-1 is marked as a pseudogene. The CDR3 is 16 amino acids. CDR3 region: CASSRRGYFSGNTIYF. The CDR3, as DNA: TGTGCCAGCAGCAGGCGGGGCTATTTCTCTGGAAACACCATATATTTT.

This chain connects TRBV19 to TRBJ2-7; possible D gene TRBD2, 5 bases. V dropped 6 bases and J dropped 6 bases, with 12 bases sitting between them. This CDR3 has 12 amino acids. In germline, CDR1 is LNHDA, CDR2 SQIVND (reference sequence). DNA for the CDR3: TGTGCCAGTAGCACTAACCGGGGCGAGCAGTACTTC. It specifies CASSTNRGEQYF.

V gene TRBV12-3 or TRBV12-4 combines with J gene TRBJ1-2, with TRBD1 as a possible D gene (5 bases). The CDR3 length is 13 residues. The V end was cut by 6 bases, the J end by 2 bases, with 10 bases between. The CDR3 protein is CASRQQENYGYTF. The CDR3 DNA is TGTGCCAGCAGACAACAGGAAAACTATGGCTACACCTTC.

The chain carries TRBV5-1 and TRBJ2-7; D not certain. V shed 0 bases and J shed 5 bases, with 9 bases lying between them. This CDR3 region has 13 residues. Looked up from germline, CDR1 is SGHRS and CDR2 is YFSETQ. The CDR3 loop is CASSLGGVNEQYF. The CDR3 DNA is TGCGCCAGCAGCTTGGGTGGGGTCAACGAGCAGTACTTC.

J is TRBJ1-5 and V is TRBV4-2; 8 positions agree with TRBD1. The CDR3 runs to 15 residues. Germline V gene data show CDR1 as LGHNA and CDR2 as YNFKEQ. Trimming took 3 bases from V and 5 from J; bases not matched to a gene: 6. In DNA form, the CDR3 reads TGTGCCAGCAGCCAGGACAGGGATTTGGATCAGCCCCAGCATTTT. This encodes CASSQDRDLDQPQHF.

This sequence joins TRBV5-4 and TRBJ2-7; TRBD1 aligns across 7 bases. This CDR3 has 13 amino acids. CDR1 and CDR2 (germline): SGHNT, YYREEE (reference sequence). V dropped 4 bases and J dropped 3; count of bases not matched to a gene: 4. The CDR3 DNA sequence: TGTGCCAGCAGCGTCCAGGGGGTCTACGAGCAGTACTTC. Its protein product is CASSVQGVYEQYF. Full variable domain (missing parts from reference TRBV5-4 and TRBJ2-7): ETGVTQSPTHLIKTRGQQVTLRCSSQSGHNTVSWYQQALGQGPQFIFQYYREEENGRGNFPPRFSGLQFPNYSSELNVNALELDDSALYLCASSVQGVYEQYFGPGTRLTVT.

This clone was seen only once. The V call is TRBV25-1, the J call TRBJ2-1; D perhaps matches TRBD2 (5 bases). Trimming stripped 8 bases from V and 2 bases from J, with 7 bases between. CDR3 length equals 12 residues. Germline CDR1 reads MGHDK; CDR2 reads SYGVNS. CDR3 DNA: TGTGCCAGCGCCGGGACCTACAATGAGCAGTTCTTC. Its protein is CASAGTYNEQFF.

The genes are TRBV7-2 and TRBJ2-5; perhaps TRBD1 as D (6 bases). The CDR3 is 14 residues long. Trimming cost V 5 bases and J 5 bases, with 15 bases left between them. In germline, CDR1 is SGHTA, CDR2 FQGNSA. The CDR3 loop reads CASSHNRVEETQYF. The DNA of the CDR3 is TGTGCCAGCAGCCACAACAGGGTGGAGGAGACCCAGTACTTC. Full variable domain (missing parts from reference TRBV7-2 and TRBJ2-5): GAGVSQSPSNKVTEKGKDVELRCDPISGHTALYWYRQSLGQGLEFLIYFQGNSAPDKSGLPSDRFSAERTGGSVSTLTIQRTQQEDSAVYLCASSHNRVEETQYFGPGTRLLVL.

V is TRBV19 and J is TRBJ1-2; 7 bases match TRBD1. CDR1 is LNHDA, CDR2 SQIVND, per germline (reference sequence). V gave up 5 bases and J gave up 5 bases; unmatched junction bases: 8. CDR3 length equals 14 residues. The CDR3 DNA sequence: TGTGCCAGTAGTCCCGGACAGGAATCGTATGGCTACACCTTC. This encodes CASSPGQESYGYTF.

The rearrangement links TRBV6-5 to TRBJ1-1; a possible D gene is TRBD1 (5 bases). Germline V gene sequence: CDR1 MNHEY, CDR2 SVGAGI. V dropped 2 bases and J dropped 0 bases, with 13 bases sitting between them. The CDR3 runs to 16 residues. CDR3 DNA: TGTGCCAGCAGTTACGGGCAGGGTGGGATGAACACTGAAGCTTTCTTT. Amino acid sequence: CASSYGQGGMNTEAFF.

The rearrangement joins TRBV4-3 to TRBJ2-3; 7 bases match TRBD2. CDR3 length equals 17 residues. CDR1 and CDR2 (germline): LGHNA, YSLEER. V lost 5 bases to trimming and J lost 0 bases; unmatched junction nucleotides: 11. CDR3 region: CASSEGGGITSTDTQYF. CDR3 in DNA: TGCGCCAGCAGCGAAGGCGGGGGTATTACTAGCACAGATACGCAGTATTTT.

Only one count was recorded for this clone. This chain connects TRBV24-1 to TRBJ2-5; 8 bases fit TRBD2. The CDR3 is 16 amino acids. V gave up 1 base and J gave up 2 bases; unmatched junction bases: 5. Germline CDR1 and CDR2: KGHDR and SFDVKD. CDR3 residues: CATSDFSREGQETQYF. The CDR3 DNA reads TGTGCCACCAGTGATTTCTCTCGGGAGGGGCAAGAGACCCAGTACTTC.

The chain couples TRBV5-6 to TRBJ1-6; D is perhaps TRBD1 (5 bases). Germline CDR1 reads SGHDT; CDR2 reads YYEEEE. The CDR3 is 14 amino acids. Trimming stripped 0 bases from V and 8 bases from J, with 9 bases between. The CDR3 protein is CASSLGRGDSPLHF. In DNA, the CDR3 is TGTGCCAGCAGCTTGGGACGAGGGGATTCACCCCTCCACTTT.

In this sample, this clone turned up a few times. The rearrangement joins TRBV12-3 or TRBV12-4 to TRBJ1-3, with D perhaps TRBD1 (6 bases). The CDR3 covers 13 residues. The ends were cut back, 6 bases at V and 3 bases at J, with 9 bases in the middle. CDR3 region: CASRRTVGNTIYF. The DNA of the CDR3 is TGTGCCAGCAGAAGGACAGTTGGAAACACCATATATTTT.

The chain couples TRBV7-2 to TRBJ1-2, with 9 nucleotides matching TRBD1. The CDR3 is 16 amino acids. The germline gives CDR1 SGHTA, CDR2 FQGNSA. With 3 bases clipped from V and 8 bases from J, the junction kept 13 bases outside the gene matches. The CDR3 coding sequence is TGTGCCAGCAGCTTGGGTCCACAGGGGGCTGTCGGAGGCTACACCTTC. It encodes CASSLGPQGAVGGYTF.

V and J are TRBV18 and TRBJ1-6; D is perhaps TRBD1 (5 bases). V was shortened by 3 bases and J by 8 bases, with 11 bases between the two germline ends. The germline gives CDR1 KGHSH, CDR2 LQKENI. This CDR3 is built from 14 residues. The CDR3 nucleotides are TGTGCCAGCTCACCGGCAGGGACGGATTCACCCCTCCACTTT. Translation gives CASSPAGTDSPLHF.

The V call is TRBV19, the J call TRBJ1-4; tentatively, D is TRBD1 (6 bases). The CDR3 contains 17 residues. V lost 4 bases and J 4 bases, leaving 19 bases between the germline ends. Germline loops: CDR1 LNHDA, CDR2 SQIVND (reference sequence). This chain's CDR3 is CASSTSGDQTNNEKLFF. The CDR3 DNA sequence: TGTGCCAGTAGTACATCAGGGGACCAAACCAATAATGAAAAACTGTTTTTT.

This clone was counted only a few times. The gene calls are TRBV7-9 and TRBJ1-2; the D is unclear. This CDR3 is built from 14 residues. The germline V gene encodes CDR1 SEHNR and CDR2 FQNEAQ (reference sequence). The ends were cut back, 5 bases at V and 2 bases at J, with 12 bases in the middle. This CDR3 reads CASSPSGGNYGYTF. CDR3 bases: TGTGCCAGCAGCCCCTCGGGTGGAAACTATGGCTACACCTTC.

The chain combines TRBV4-1 with TRBJ1-5, with a possible D match to TRBD1 (5 bases). Trimming took 0 bases from V and 7 from J, leaving 13 bases between them. The CDR3 totals 15 residues. From germline, CDR1 is MGHRA and CDR2 YSYEKL. This chain's CDR3 is CASSQEGQGSQPQHF. The CDR3, as DNA: TGCGCCAGCAGCCAAGAGGGGCAGGGTTCCCAGCCCCAGCATTTT.

CDR3 DNA: TGTGCCAGCAGTACCCCGGCCCAGGGGGGCGGTGGCTACACCTTC. Its translation is CASSTPAQGGGGYTF. The gene calls are TRBV2 and TRBJ1-2; 7 positions match TRBD1. V trimming: 5 bases; J trimming: 7 bases; junction bases outside the gene matches: 13. The CDR3 runs to 15 residues. Germline V CDR1 and CDR2: SNHLY, FYNNEI.

The rearrangement uses TRBV25-1 and TRBJ1-2, with D perhaps TRBD1 (6 bases). Trimming stripped 7 bases from V and 4 bases from J, with 16 bases between. Per germline, CDR1 MGHDK and CDR2 SYGVNS. The CDR3 runs to 14 residues. The CDR3 here is CASTQQGRFYGYTF. The DNA of the CDR3 is TGTGCCAGCACCCAACAGGGCCGTTTCTATGGCTACACCTTC.

The J gene is TRBJ1-5, the V gene TRBV7-2; TRBD1 is a possible D gene (6 bases). The CDR3 is made up of 16 amino acids. The V and J ends lost 5 bases and 1 base respectively, with 15 bases between them. Per germline, CDR1 SGHTA and CDR2 FQGNSA. CDR3 DNA sequence: TGTGCCAGCAGCGTCAGCGGACAGTTAAGCAATCAGCCCCAGCATTTT. Its translation is CASSVSGQLSNQPQHF.

The chain has TRBV3-1 (or the pseudogene TRBV3-2) and TRBJ1-4; no clear D. There are 17 residues in the CDR3. Germline V gives CDR1 LGHDT, CDR2 YNNKEL (reference sequence). Trimming removed 1 base at V and 4 bases at J, with 16 bases between. CDR3 region: CASSQGIGGSFNEKLFF. In DNA form, the CDR3 reads TGTGCCAGCAGCCAAGGTATCGGAGGGTCTTTTAATGAAAAACTGTTTTTT.

CDR3: CASSPYSGANNEQFF. In DNA, the CDR3 is TGTGCCAGCTCACCATATAGCGGGGCAAACAATGAGCAGTTCTTC. V is TRBV18 and J is TRBJ2-1; 8 bases map to TRBD2. V shed 2 bases and J 5 bases; nucleotides not matched to a gene: 5. Germline CDR1 and CDR2: KGHSH and LQKENI. This CDR3 is built from 15 residues.

V usage is TRBV4-1 and J usage is TRBJ2-5; D call uncertain. Looked up from germline, CDR1 is MGHRA and CDR2 is YSYEKL. Trimming removed 6 bases from V and 1 base from J, with 9 bases in between. There are 13 residues in the CDR3. CDR3 nucleotide sequence: TGCGCCAGCAGAGACCGTTCCCAAGAGACCCAGTACTTC. Residues: CASRDRSQETQYF.

This clone was detected only a few times. The V call is TRBV6-6, the J call TRBJ1-5, with no clear D. Trimming left V 0 bases short and J 0 bases short, with 6 bases between. The CDR3 is 15 amino acids. CDR1 MNHNY and CDR2 SVGAGI come from the germline V gene (reference sequence). CDR3 nucleotides: TGTGCCAGCAGTTACTCGGGTTATAGCAATCAGCCCCAGCATTTT. Its translation is CASSYSGYSNQPQHF.

This clone was counted only a few times. The V and J genes are TRBV6-2 or TRBV6-3 and TRBJ2-1; D remains unclear. Germline V lookup: CDR1 MNHEY, CDR2 SVGEGT. The CDR3 contains 16 residues. V lost 1 base, J lost 5 bases, and 15 bases lay in between. Written as DNA, the CDR3 is TGTGCCAGCAGTTACTTCCGAGACAACCGAGACAATGAGCAGTTCTTC. Protein: CASSYFRDNRDNEQFF.

V and J are TRBV6-2 or TRBV6-3 and TRBJ2-7; either TRBD1 or TRBD2 may fit D (5 bases each). Germline values: CDR1 MNHEY, CDR2 SVGEGT. V was shortened by 4 bases and J by 0 bases, with 13 bases between the two germline ends. The CDR3 length is 15 residues. The chain's CDR3 is CASSWGRGVSYEQYF. As DNA, the CDR3 is TGTGCCAGCAGTTGGGGACGGGGCGTCTCCTACGAGCAGTACTTC.